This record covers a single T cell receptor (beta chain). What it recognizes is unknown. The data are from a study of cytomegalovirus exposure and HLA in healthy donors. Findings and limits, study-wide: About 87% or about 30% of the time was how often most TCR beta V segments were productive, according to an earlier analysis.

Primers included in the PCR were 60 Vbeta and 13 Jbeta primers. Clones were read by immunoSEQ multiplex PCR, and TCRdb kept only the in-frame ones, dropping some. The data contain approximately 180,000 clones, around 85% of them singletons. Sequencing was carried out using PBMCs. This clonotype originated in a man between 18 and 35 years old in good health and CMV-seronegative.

CDR3 DNA sequence: TGCGCCAGCAGCCCACGGTCGGGAGATGAAAAACTGTTTTTT. It yields the protein CASSPRSGDEKLFF. The chain couples TRBV4-3 to TRBJ1-4; no clear D. The V gene lost 4 bases and the J gene lost 6 bases, with 12 bases spanning the gap. This CDR3 has 14 amino acids. The V gene's germline CDR1 is LGHNA and CDR2 YSLEER.